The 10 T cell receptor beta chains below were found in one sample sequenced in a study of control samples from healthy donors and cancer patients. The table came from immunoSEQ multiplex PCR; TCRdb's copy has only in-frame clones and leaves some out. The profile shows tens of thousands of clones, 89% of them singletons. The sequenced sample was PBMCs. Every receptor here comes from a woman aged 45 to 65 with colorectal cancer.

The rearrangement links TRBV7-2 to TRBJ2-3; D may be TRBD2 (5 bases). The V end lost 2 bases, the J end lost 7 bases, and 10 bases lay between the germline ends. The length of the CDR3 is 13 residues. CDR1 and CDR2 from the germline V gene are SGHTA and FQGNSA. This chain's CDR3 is CASSLSGANTQYF. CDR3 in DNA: TGTGCCAGCAGCTTAAGCGGTGCTAATACGCAGTATTTT.

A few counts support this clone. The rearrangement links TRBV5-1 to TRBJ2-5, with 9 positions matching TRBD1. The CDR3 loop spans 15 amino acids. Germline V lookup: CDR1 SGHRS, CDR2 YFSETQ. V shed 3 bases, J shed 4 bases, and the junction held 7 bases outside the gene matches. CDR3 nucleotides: TGCGCCAGCAGCTATAGTACAGGGGGCCCAGAGACCCAGTACTTC. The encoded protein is CASSYSTGGPETQYF.

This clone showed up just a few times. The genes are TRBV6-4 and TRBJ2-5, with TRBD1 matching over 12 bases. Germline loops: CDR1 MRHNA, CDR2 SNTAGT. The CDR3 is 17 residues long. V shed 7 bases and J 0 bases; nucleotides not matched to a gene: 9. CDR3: CASTSGTGGWYQETQYF. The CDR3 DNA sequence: TGTGCCAGCACCTCCGGGACAGGGGGCTGGTACCAAGAGACCCAGTACTTC.

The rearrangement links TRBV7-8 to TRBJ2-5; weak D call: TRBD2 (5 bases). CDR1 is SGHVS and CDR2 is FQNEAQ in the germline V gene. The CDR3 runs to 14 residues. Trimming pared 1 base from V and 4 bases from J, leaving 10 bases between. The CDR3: CASSLELAGETQYF. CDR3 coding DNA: TGTGCCAGCAGCTTAGAGTTGGCGGGAGAGACCCAGTACTTC.

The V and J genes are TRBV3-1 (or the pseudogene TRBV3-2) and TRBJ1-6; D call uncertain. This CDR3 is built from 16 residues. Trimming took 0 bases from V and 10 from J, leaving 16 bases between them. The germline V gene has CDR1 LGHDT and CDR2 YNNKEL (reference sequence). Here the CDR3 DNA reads TGTGCCAGCAGCCAAGAGGCCGCAGGCTTGAGGTCACCCCTCCACTTT. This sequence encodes CASSQEAAGLRSPLHF.

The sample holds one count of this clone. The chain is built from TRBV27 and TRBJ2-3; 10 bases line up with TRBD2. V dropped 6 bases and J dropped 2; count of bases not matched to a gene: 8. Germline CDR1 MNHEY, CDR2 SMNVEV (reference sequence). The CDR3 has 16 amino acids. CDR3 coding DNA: TGTGCCAGCAGGGGTGATAGCGGGGGGCCCACAGATACGCAGTATTTT. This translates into CASRGDSGGPTDTQYF.

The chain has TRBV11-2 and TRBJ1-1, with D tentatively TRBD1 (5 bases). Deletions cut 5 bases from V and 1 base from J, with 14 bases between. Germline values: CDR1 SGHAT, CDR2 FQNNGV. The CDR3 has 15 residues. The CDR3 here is CASSLMGGRNTEAFF. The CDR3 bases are TGTGCCAGCAGCCTCATGGGGGGTCGGAACACTGAAGCTTTCTTT.

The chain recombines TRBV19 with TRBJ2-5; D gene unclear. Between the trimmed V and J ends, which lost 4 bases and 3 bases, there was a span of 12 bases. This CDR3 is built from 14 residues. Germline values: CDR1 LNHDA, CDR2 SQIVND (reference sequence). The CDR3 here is CASSTNRDKETQYF. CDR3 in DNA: TGTGCCAGTAGTACTAACAGAGACAAAGAGACCCAGTACTTC.

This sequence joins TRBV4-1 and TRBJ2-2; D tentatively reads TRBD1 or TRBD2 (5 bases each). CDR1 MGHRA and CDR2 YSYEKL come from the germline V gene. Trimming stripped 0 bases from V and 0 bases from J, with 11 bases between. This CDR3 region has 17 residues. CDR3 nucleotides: TGCGCCAGCAGCCAAGAAATAGTGGGGGCGAACACCGGGGAGCTGTTTTTT. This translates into CASSQEIVGANTGELFF.

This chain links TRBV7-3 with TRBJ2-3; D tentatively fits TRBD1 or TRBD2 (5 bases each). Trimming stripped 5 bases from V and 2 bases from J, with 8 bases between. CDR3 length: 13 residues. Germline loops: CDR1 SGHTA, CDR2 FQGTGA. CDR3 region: CASSLGTTDTQYF. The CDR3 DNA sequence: TGTGCCAGCAGCCTCGGGACCACAGATACGCAGTATTTT.